This TCR beta chain stems from a study of T cells in localized non-small cell lung cancer. With respect to this clone: Its antigen is unknown.

This table comes from immunoSEQ multiplex PCR, and its TCRdb copy is limited to in-frame clones, with some not included. The sample records 60,000 to 75,000 clones, roughly 79% being singletons. There are 14 residues in the CDR3. V dropped 2 bases and J dropped 7; count of bases not matched to a gene: 5. Germline values: CDR1 SGHDT, CDR2 YYEEEE. Study-wide points: Of the tissues analyzed, uninvolved adjacent lung showed maximal T cell clonality, greater than tumor. Without multi-region sequencing, intratumor heterogeneity could not be excluded. Higher blood T cell density went with longer overall survival. Among the top 100 tumor clones, a median about 57 appeared in adjacent lung.

The receptor comes from a man aged 40 to 70 with stage II lung adenocarcinoma. This rearrangement joins TRBV5-6 to TRBJ1-5; 8 bases map to TRBD1. The sequenced sample was PBMCs, obtained before any cancer treatment. CDR3 amino acids: CASSLRTGGQPQHF. For the CDR3, the DNA is TGTGCCAGCAGCTTACGAACAGGGGGGCAGCCCCAGCATTTT.